This T cell receptor beta chain was retrieved from a study of vaccination and CD4 T cells after COVID-19 (dated by TCRdb to the early 2020s). General notes on the study: Convalescent patients had a positive SARS-CoV-2 result on nasal swab PCR, and of these patients, under ten had mild disease and one had severe disease. In around 10 COVID-19 convalescent patients and a handful of infection-naive healthy vaccine recipients, researchers compared the spike-specific CD4+ TCR repertoire from before mRNA vaccination with the repertoire from after. Control cultures used a CEFX viral epitope pool as positive control, an HIV-1 Nef peptide pool as negative control, or no peptide. The convalescent cohort comprised six males and four females, including two Hispanic individuals, seven Caucasians, two Asians and one multiracial person. Post-vaccine blood samples were collected a median of about 72 days after the second vaccine dose, ranging from about 13 to 241 days. Post-COVID blood samples were collected from convalescent patients a median of roughly 100 days after diagnosis, with a range of roughly 30 to 170 days. Each participant got two doses of either the Pfizer-BioNTech BNT162b2 vaccine (n=8) or the Moderna mRNA-1273 vaccine (n=2). For stimulating the cultures, overlapping spike peptide pools were used, derived from SARS-CoV-2 as well as from the common cold coronaviruses HCoV-NL63, HCoV-OC43 and HCoV-229E. Beyond this particular receptor, the publication reports: In convalescent patients, a median roughly 85% of post-vaccine SARS-CoV-2-reactive clones were detected only after vaccination, suggesting vaccine-specific priming. Of the vaccine-specific clones in convalescent patients, 304 of 307, or nearly all, reacted only to SARS-CoV-2 spike and did not cross-react with common cold coronaviruses. The number of convalescent patients in the study was relatively small, and the study did not examine early timepoints following natural infection. Although the median number of SARS-CoV-2-reactive clonotypes went up from around 20 after infection to 38 after vaccination, the increase was not significant.

This sample's treatment or condition label indicates: roughly 10-day PBMC culture with coronavirus spike peptide pools or control peptides (ViraFEST assay). The ViraFEST assay was used in the study, in which antigen-specific T cells were expanded with peptide pools and expanded clonotypes were subsequently identified by TCR sequencing. The convalescent patients' positive SARS-CoV-2 PCR tests were from March to December 2020, which was before the Alpha, Beta and Delta variants emerged in the United States. Each well held 2.2 million or so PBMCs cultured with roughly 9.2 ug/ml peptide pools in IMDM containing approximately 5% human AB serum and around 10 IU/ml IL-2. Half of the culture medium was replaced with fresh IL-2-containing medium on days 3 and 7. CD4+ T cells were isolated after around 9 days of culture through negative selection using the EasySep CD4+ T cell isolation kit. PBMCs were separated from whole blood using Ficoll-Paque Plus gradient centrifugation and then either used fresh or cryopreserved at -140C. In general, triplicate wells were set up for every culture condition.

Libraries were prepared through PCR. DNA from cultured CD4+ T cells was subjected to TCR sequencing with the Oncomine TCR Beta short-read assay at the Johns Hopkins FTIC core. The QIAamp micro DNA kit was used to extract genomic DNA from the cultured CD4+ T cells. The Oncomine TCR Beta libraries from cultured CD4+ T cells were pooled using unique dual indexes and then sequenced on an Illumina iSeq 100. The paper's processing steps were these. Non-productive sequences were removed, and CDR3s not starting with C, not ending with F or W, or shorter than 7 amino acids were discarded. Antigen-specific clonotypes were identified using the MANAFEST web application through comparison of peptide-stimulated wells with reference and other culture wells. An FDR below 0.05, an odds ratio above 5, and a productive frequency above 0.1% in at least two of three replicate wells were required for clones to be considered positive. Clonotypes that were significantly expanded in both SARS-CoV-2 spike wells and at least one common cold coronavirus spike condition were defined as cross-reactive. Levenshtein distances (stringdist) and unrooted phylogenetic trees (ape) in R version 3.6.1 were used to assess CDR3 homology. TCRdb cleaned the public reads at Q25 with fastp, built clones with MiXCR and kept in-frame beta chains. One record per CDR3 amino acid sequence lists the most common genes and DNA. In this record, the V and J calls reflect TCRdb's handling and not the investigators' own analysis. This sample holds around 8,000 distinct CDR3 sequences; roughly half were observed only once. Around 21% of the sample rests with the top ten.

A word on this clonotype: There is no known antigen for this receptor. No base qualities exist here, and no much larger clone lies one base off it.

Measured from the cysteine to the phenylalanine, the CDR3 is 14 residues long. CDR3 DNA is the only sequence kept; it has 42 bases, read in frame from the first base. The junction carries 10 bases between V and J, which are trimmed by 1 base and 4 bases respectively. CDR1 and CDR2 (LNHDA, SQIVND) derive from the germline V gene (reference sequence). Material: CD4+ T cells from blood, cultured in vitro. The TCR originated in a human donor who had recovered from COVID-19. The chain employs TRBV19 and TRBJ2-5; the D gene cannot be resolved reliably. The DNA is as follows: TGTGCCAGTAGTATAGGGCCCCGTGGAGAGACCCAGTACTTC. Its protein reads: CASSIGPRGETQYF.